The 22 T cell receptor beta chains below were found in one sample sequenced in a study of Graves' ophthalmopathy and Graves' hyperthyroidism. Amplified material comprised TCR beta CDR3 regions derived from RNA transcripts. The first round was an RT-PCR with HTBI primers, and the second round was a multiplex PCR. TCRdb re-derived calls from the multiplex PCR reads in MiXCR, one entry per CDR3 protein. The table has around 170,000 distinct CDR3 sequences, more than 30% seen once; the top ten hold about 6%. Sequencing was performed on peripheral blood. All receptors derive from a woman between 40 and 55 years old with Graves' ophthalmopathy.

This rearrangement joins TRBV2 to TRBJ2-5; 8 bases are shared with TRBD2. The junction had 13 bases not matched to a gene; V was cut back by 6 bases and J by 7 bases. Germline CDR1 reads SNHLY; CDR2 reads FYNNEI. This CDR3 has 15 amino acids. The CDR3 DNA sequence: TGTGCCAGCAGCAAAACTAGCGGTGACCCCAGGACCCAGTACTTC. Amino acids: CASSKTSGDPRTQYF.

Many counts were recorded for this clonotype. The chain recombines TRBV30 with TRBJ2-6; D gene unclear. Per the germline V gene, CDR1 is GTSNPN and CDR2 is SVGIG (reference sequence). CDR3 length equals 14 residues. The chain's CDR3 is CAVRANSGANVLTF. CDR3 bases: TGTGCGGTACGGGCTAACTCTGGGGCCAACGTCCTGACTTTC.

The chain couples TRBV12-3 or TRBV12-4 to TRBJ1-1; D gene uncertain. The CDR3 contains 13 residues. Between the trimmed V and J ends, which lost 3 bases and 6 bases, there was a span of 11 bases. The CDR3: CASSFLTIAEAFF. DNA for the CDR3: TGTGCCAGCAGTTTTTTGACAATCGCTGAAGCTTTCTTT.

The sample holds many counts of this clonotype. V gene TRBV2 combines with J gene TRBJ2-7, with a tentative D call TRBD2 (7 bases). The CDR3 has 11 residues. V dropped 11 bases and J dropped 1 base, with 9 bases sitting between them. CDR1 SNHLY and CDR2 FYNNEI come from the germline V gene. CDR3 region: CAGGASYEQYF. As DNA, the CDR3 is TGTGCCGGGGGGGCTTCCTACGAGCAGTACTTC.

This clonotype occurred many times. The rearrangement links TRBV28 to TRBJ2-7; possibly TRBD2 for D (5 bases). V lost 7 bases and J 3 bases, leaving 7 bases between the germline ends. The CDR3 sequence is 11 residues long. In germline, CDR1 is MDHEN, CDR2 SYDVKM. The CDR3 DNA sequence: TGTGCCAGCACGGGGTACTACGAGCAGTACTTC. Translating it yields CASTGYYEQYF.

The J gene is TRBJ1-1, the V gene TRBV11-3; no reliable D call. The CDR3 runs 12 residues. The germline CDR1 and CDR2 sequences are SGHNT and YENEEA. Trimming took off 2 bases at V and 3 bases at J, with 4 bases between the two ends. This CDR3 reads CASSLLDTEAFF. CDR3 bases: TGTGCCAGCAGCTTACTCGACACTGAAGCTTTCTTT.

This clonotype came up many times. CDR3 region: CASSLTKDRSKPQETQYF. In nucleotides, the CDR3 is TGTGCCAGCAGCTTAACGAAGGACAGATCTAAGCCCCAAGAGACCCAGTACTTC. The chain has TRBV28 and TRBJ2-5; possible D gene TRBD1, 6 bases. This CDR3 region has 18 residues. The V end lost 6 bases, the J end lost 1 base, and 24 bases lay between the germline ends. Germline CDR1 is MDHEN and CDR2 is SYDVKM.

This clonotype showed up many times. The rearrangement uses TRBV5-1 and TRBJ1-1; 7 positions agree with TRBD1. This CDR3 has 15 residues. The germline gives CDR1 SGHRS, CDR2 YFSETQ. The J segment lost 1 base and the V segment lost 4 bases, leaving 7 bases of the junction unmatched. The CDR3 bases are TGCGCCAGCAGCCTGAAATACAGGGGGAACACTGAAGCTTTCTTT. This translates into CASSLKYRGNTEAFF.

The V gene is TRBV2, the J gene TRBJ2-4, with 9 bases lining up with TRBD1. J gave up 1 base and V 4 bases, and 5 bases lay outside the gene matches. This CDR3 comprises 16 residues. The germline V gene encodes CDR1 SNHLY and CDR2 FYNNEI. This CDR3 is CASSGGQGLAKNIQYF. CDR3 nucleotide sequence: TGTGCCAGCAGTGGAGGACAGGGGTTGGCCAAAAACATTCAGTACTTC.

This clonotype has a count of ten or more. The rearrangement joins TRBV5-5 to TRBJ1-5; TRBD1 is a possible D gene (5 bases). CDR1 is SGHKS, CDR2 YYEKEE, per germline (reference sequence). Trimming stripped 2 bases from V and 0 bases from J, with 9 bases between. The CDR3 has 15 amino acids. CDR3: CASSLGDFSNQPQHF. CDR3 DNA: TGTGCCAGCAGCTTAGGGGACTTTAGCAATCAGCCCCAGCATTTT.

In this sample, this clonotype turned up many times. The CDR3 loop is CASSRGVLGGTEAFF. CDR3 in DNA: TGTGCCAGCAGCCGGGGGGTACTGGGGGGCACTGAAGCTTTCTTT. The V call is TRBV7-2, the J call TRBJ1-1; maybe TRBD1 (5 bases). The CDR3 runs 15 residues. Germline loops: CDR1 SGHTA, CDR2 FQGNSA. Trimming cost V 5 bases and J 4 bases, with 17 bases left between them.

This clonotype was detected many times. This chain connects TRBV6-5 to TRBJ1-2, with a possible D match to TRBD1 (5 bases). This CDR3 contains 13 residues. Germline CDR1 reads MNHEY; CDR2 reads SVGAGI. The V end lost 8 bases, the J end lost 4 bases, and 14 bases lay between the germline ends. The CDR3 region is CASGLGGSYGYTF. The CDR3 region has the DNA TGTGCCAGCGGTTTGGGGGGAAGCTATGGCTACACCTTC.

There are many counts of this clonotype. The gene calls are TRBV2 and TRBJ1-5; maybe TRBD1 (6 bases). Trimming removed 4 bases from V and 5 bases from J, with 9 bases in between. From germline, CDR1 is SNHLY and CDR2 FYNNEI. This CDR3 comprises 13 residues. CDR3 in DNA: TGTGCCAGCAGTGTGGCAGGGGATCAGCCCCAGCATTTT. Translation gives CASSVAGDQPQHF.

This chain links TRBV6-2 or TRBV6-3 with TRBJ1-5; D unclear. The length of the CDR3 is 16 residues. Germline lookup yields CDR1 MNHEY and CDR2 SVGEGT. Between the trimmed V and J ends, which lost 8 bases and 5 bases, there was a span of 22 bases. The chain's CDR3 is CASGRIGTIADQPQHF. Written as DNA, the CDR3 is TGTGCCAGCGGACGCATCGGAACGATAGCGGATCAGCCCCAGCATTTT.

The chain carries TRBV5-1 and TRBJ2-7; TRBD1 might be the D (6 bases). Germline V gives CDR1 SGHRS, CDR2 YFSETQ. This CDR3 has 14 residues. Trimming stripped 0 bases from V and 2 bases from J, with 9 bases between. The CDR3 sequence: CASSLVRDTYEQYF. CDR3 DNA: TGCGCCAGCAGCTTGGTTAGGGACACCTACGAGCAGTACTTC. The full variable domain, its missing parts supplied by reference TRBV5-1 and TRBJ2-7, is KAGVTQTPRYLIKTRGQQVTLSCSPISGHRSVSWYQQTPGQGLQFLFEYFSETQRNKGNFPGRFSGRQFSNSRSEMNVSTLELGDSALYLCASSLVRDTYEQYFGPGTRLTVT.

This clonotype was found many times. The rearrangement uses TRBV19 and TRBJ1-5; the D gene is possibly TRBD1 (6 bases). This CDR3 is 14 amino acids long. CDR1 is LNHDA, CDR2 SQIVND, per germline (reference sequence). Trimming took off 5 bases at V and 5 bases at J, with 13 bases between the two ends. The CDR3: CASSPDRIDQPQHF. The CDR3 DNA sequence: TGTGCCAGTAGTCCCGACAGGATAGATCAGCCCCAGCATTTT.

This clonotype has only one observation. This sequence joins TRBV2 and TRBJ2-7, with a tentative D call TRBD2 (6 bases). In germline, CDR1 is SNHLY, CDR2 FYNNEI. The CDR3 is made up of 14 amino acids. The V gene lost 2 bases and the J gene lost 0 bases, with 8 bases spanning the gap. The CDR3 region has the DNA TGTGCCAGCAGTGAACATAGCGGCTCCTACGAGCAGTACTTC. Translation: CASSEHSGSYEQYF.

This sequence joins TRBV6-2 or TRBV6-3 and TRBJ2-7, with a tentative D call TRBD1 (6 bases). The germline V gene has CDR1 MNHEY and CDR2 SVGEGT. The CDR3 loop spans 15 amino acids. Trimming left V 5 bases short and J 5 bases short, with 19 bases between. CDR3 sequence: CASSRRGGINHEQYF. Written as DNA, the CDR3 is TGTGCCAGCAGTCGACGAGGGGGAATTAACCACGAGCAGTACTTC.

This clonotype was picked up many times. The V and J genes are TRBV6-2 or TRBV6-3 and TRBJ1-5; D is unclear. The germline V gene encodes CDR1 MNHEY and CDR2 SVGEGT. This CDR3 spans 13 amino acids. Trimming took 6 bases from V and 1 from J, leaving 7 bases between them. The CDR3 bases are TGTGCCAGCAGCTTTAGCAGCAATCAGCCCCAGCATTTT. Its protein product is CASSFSSNQPQHF.

This clonotype came up many times. The V call is TRBV6-1, the J call TRBJ2-7; D unresolved. Germline loops: CDR1 MNHNS, CDR2 SASEGT. The CDR3 runs 11 residues. V dropped 4 bases and J dropped 4 bases, with 5 bases sitting between them. The chain's CDR3 is CASSGVYEQYF. The DNA of the CDR3 is TGTGCCAGCAGTGGGGTATACGAGCAGTACTTC.

This chain joins TRBV12-3 or TRBV12-4 and TRBJ2-7; 11 nucleotides agree with TRBD1. The CDR3 runs to 16 residues. Losses at the gene ends were 6 bases for V and 5 bases for J; bases not matched to a gene: 12. CDR3 nucleotide sequence: TGTGCCAGCAGCCCACGTCCAGGACAGGGGGCCCACGAGCAGTACTTC. Protein: CASSPRPGQGAHEQYF.

This chain uses TRBV12-3 or TRBV12-4 with TRBJ1-5; D remains unclear. The length of the CDR3 is 15 residues. The ends were cut back, 5 bases at V and 0 bases at J, with 11 bases in the middle. The CDR3, as DNA: TGTGCCAGCAGTCCCGAGGTCTATAGCAATCAGCCCCAGCATTTT. The encoded protein is CASSPEVYSNQPQHF.